The source of this T cell receptor beta chain is a study of T cell responses to AZD1222 COVID-19 vaccine. In germline, CDR1 is MDHEN, CDR2 SYDVKM. The CDR3 runs to 14 residues. V lost 3 bases and J 1 base, leaving 10 bases between the germline ends. Measured with immunoSEQ multiplex PCR; TCRdb has only the in-frame clones, and not every one. Of some 120,000 clones in the sample, roughly 88% were seen once. This clonotype was sampled from an adult who received the AZD1222 COVID-19 vaccine. The chain recombines TRBV28 with TRBJ2-7; D unresolved. This material consisted of peripheral blood, taken 28 days after the second AZD1222 dose. The CDR3 region has the DNA TGTGCCAGCAGTTTCCGACTGATATCCTACGAGCAGTACTTC. Translation: CASSFRLISYEQYF.